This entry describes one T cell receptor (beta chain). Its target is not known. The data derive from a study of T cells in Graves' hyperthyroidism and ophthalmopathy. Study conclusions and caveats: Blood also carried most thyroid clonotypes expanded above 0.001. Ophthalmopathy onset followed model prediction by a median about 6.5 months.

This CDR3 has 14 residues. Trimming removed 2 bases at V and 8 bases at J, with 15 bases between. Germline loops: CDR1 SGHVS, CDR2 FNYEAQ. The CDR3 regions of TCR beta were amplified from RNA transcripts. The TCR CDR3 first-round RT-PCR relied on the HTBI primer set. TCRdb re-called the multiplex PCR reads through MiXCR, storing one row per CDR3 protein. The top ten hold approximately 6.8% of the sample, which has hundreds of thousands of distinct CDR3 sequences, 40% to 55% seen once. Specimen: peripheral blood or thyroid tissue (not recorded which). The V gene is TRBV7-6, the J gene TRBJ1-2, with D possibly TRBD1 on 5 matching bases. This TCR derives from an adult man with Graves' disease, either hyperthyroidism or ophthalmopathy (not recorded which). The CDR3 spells CASSLYPGSGGYTF. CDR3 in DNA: TGTGCCAGCAGCTTATACCCAGGGTCGGGGGGCTACACCTTC.